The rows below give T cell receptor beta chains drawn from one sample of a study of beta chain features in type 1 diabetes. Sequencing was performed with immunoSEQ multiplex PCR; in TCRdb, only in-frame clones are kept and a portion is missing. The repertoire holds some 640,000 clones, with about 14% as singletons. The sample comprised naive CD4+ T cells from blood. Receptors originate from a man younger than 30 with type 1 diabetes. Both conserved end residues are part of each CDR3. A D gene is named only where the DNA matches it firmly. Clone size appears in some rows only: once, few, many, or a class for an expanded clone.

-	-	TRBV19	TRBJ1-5	CASSHLPQHF	TGTGCCAGTAGTCACTTGCCCCAGCATTTT
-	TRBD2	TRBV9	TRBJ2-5	CASSVLGFRTSGAPQETQYF	TGTGCCAGCAGCGTATTGGGGTTCAGGACTAGCGGGGCCCCACAAGAGACCCAGTACTTC
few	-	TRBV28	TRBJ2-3	CASSPQINTQYF	TGTGCCAGCAGTCCCCAGATAAATACGCAGTATTTT
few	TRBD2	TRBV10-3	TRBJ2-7	CAIRTSGTGEQYF	TGTGCCATCAGGACTAGCGGGACGGGAGAGCAGTACTTC
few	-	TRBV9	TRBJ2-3	CASSVRQGTDTQYF	TGTGCCAGCAGCGTAAGGCAGGGCACAGATACGCAGTATTTT
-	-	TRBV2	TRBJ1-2	CASTWGNYGYTF	TGTGCCAGCACTTGGGGGAACTATGGCTACACCTTC
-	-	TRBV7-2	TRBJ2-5	CASSYSQTQYF	TGTGCCAGCAGCTATAGTCAGACCCAGTACTTC
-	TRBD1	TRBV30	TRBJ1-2	CAWSVGTGSYTF	TGTGCCTGGAGTGTAGGGACAGGGAGCTACACCTTC
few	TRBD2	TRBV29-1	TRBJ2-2	CSVKTGKGLAGARTGELFF	TGCAGCGTTAAGACAGGGAAGGGACTAGCGGGAGCGAGGACCGGGGAGCTGTTTTTT
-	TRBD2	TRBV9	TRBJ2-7	CASSFSASGREEQYF	TGTGCCAGCAGCTTTAGCGCTAGCGGGAGGGAAGAGCAGTACTTC
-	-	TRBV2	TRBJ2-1	CASSVVRSSYNEQFF	TGTGCCAGCAGTGTGGTCCGGAGCTCCTACAATGAGCAGTTCTTC
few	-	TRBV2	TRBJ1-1	CASSDGGIAEAFF	TGTGCCAGCAGTGACGGCGGAATCGCTGAAGCTTTCTTT
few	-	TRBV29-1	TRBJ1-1	CSVVYRRANTEAFF	TGCAGCGTTGTATACAGACGGGCGAACACTGAAGCTTTCTTT
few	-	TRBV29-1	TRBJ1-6	CSASGGPNSPLHF	TGCAGCGCCTCGGGGGGCCCAAATTCACCCCTCCACTTT
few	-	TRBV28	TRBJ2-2	CASRIRRTAATGELFF	TGTGCCAGCAGGATACGACGGACTGCAGCCACCGGGGAGCTGTTTTTT
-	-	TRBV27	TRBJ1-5	CASSSRAARGPQHF	TGTGCCAGCAGTTCAAGGGCTGCGCGAGGACCCCAGCATTTT
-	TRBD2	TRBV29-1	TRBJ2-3	CSVQTSGGADTQYF	TGCAGCGTACAGACTAGCGGGGGGGCGGATACGCAGTATTTT
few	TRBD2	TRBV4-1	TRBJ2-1	CASSQSGTSGNNEQFF	TGCGCCAGCAGCCAATCCGGGACTAGCGGGAACAATGAGCAGTTCTTC
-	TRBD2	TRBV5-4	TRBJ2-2	CASSSGLAENTGELFF	TGTGCCAGCAGCTCGGGACTAGCGGAGAACACCGGGGAGCTGTTTTTT
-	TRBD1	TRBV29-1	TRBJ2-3	CSERNLRDRNTDTQYF	TGCAGCGAACGTAATCTCCGGGACAGGAACACAGATACGCAGTATTTT
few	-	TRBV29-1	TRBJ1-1	CSVVAPGPKGTEAFF	TGCAGCGTTGTGGCCCCGGGACCAAAGGGGACTGAAGCTTTCTTT
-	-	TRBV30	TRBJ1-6	CAWKRETNSPLHF	TGTGCCTGGAAAAGAGAGACTAATTCACCCCTCCACTTT
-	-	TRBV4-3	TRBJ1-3	CASSQGAGTRSGNTIYF	TGCGCCAGCAGCCAAGGAGCAGGAACTAGGTCTGGAAACACCATATATTTT
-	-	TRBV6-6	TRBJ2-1	CANGDRDTEGEQFF	TGTGCCAACGGAGACCGGGACACCGAGGGTGAGCAGTTCTTC
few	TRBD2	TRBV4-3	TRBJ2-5	CASSHREGETQYF	TGCGCCAGCAGCCATAGGGAGGGGGAGACCCAGTACTTC
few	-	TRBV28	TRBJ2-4	CASGLGRRGGIQYF	TGTGCCAGCGGCCTGGGGCGACGGGGAGGCATTCAGTACTTC
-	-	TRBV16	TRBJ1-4	CASSQSVRLGSGAELFF	TGTGCCAGCAGCCAATCGGTTCGACTGGGCTCAGGCGCGGAACTGTTTTTT
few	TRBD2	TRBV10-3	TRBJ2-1	CAISELGAGASSYNEQFF	TGTGCCATCAGTGAGTTGGGAGCGGGGGCTAGCTCCTACAATGAGCAGTTCTTC
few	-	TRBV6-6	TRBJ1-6	CASRNAGDHSPLHF	TGTGCCAGCAGAAACGCAGGGGATCATTCACCCCTCCACTTT
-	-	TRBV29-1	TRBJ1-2	CSVANYGYTF	TGCAGCGTTGCCAACTATGGCTACACCTTC
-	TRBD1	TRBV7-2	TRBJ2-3	CASSLVRGQGTDTQYF	TGTGCCAGCAGCTTAGTGCGAGGACAGGGCACAGATACGCAGTATTTT
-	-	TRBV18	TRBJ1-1	CASSPNPLTEAFF	TGTGCCAGCTCACCAAACCCCCTTACTGAAGCTTTCTTT
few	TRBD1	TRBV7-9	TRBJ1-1	CASSPRQGAINTEAFF	TGTGCCAGCAGCCCACGACAGGGGGCCATAAACACTGAAGCTTTCTTT
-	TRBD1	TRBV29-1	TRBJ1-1	CSVVTGSTEAFF	TGCAGCGTTGTGACAGGGTCCACTGAAGCTTTCTTT
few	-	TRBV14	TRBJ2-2	CASSQTGATGELFF	TGTGCCAGCAGCCAGACCGGAGCCACCGGGGAGCTGTTTTTT
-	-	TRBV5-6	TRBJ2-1	CASSVGYNEQFF	TGTGCCAGCAGCGTCGGTTACAATGAGCAGTTCTTC
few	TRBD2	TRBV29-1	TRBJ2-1	CSAAGGTSDYNEQFF	TGCAGCGCTGCTGGTGGGACTAGCGATTACAATGAGCAGTTCTTC
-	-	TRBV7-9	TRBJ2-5	CASRPARETQYF	TGTGCCAGCAGGCCGGCGAGGGAGACCCAGTACTTC
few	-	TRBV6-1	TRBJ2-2	CASSLGTTNTGELFF	TGTGCCAGCAGTTTAGGGACAACGAACACCGGGGAGCTGTTTTTT
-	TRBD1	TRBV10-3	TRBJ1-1	CAISEQGGDTEAFF	TGTGCCATCAGTGAGCAGGGGGGAGACACTGAAGCTTTCTTT
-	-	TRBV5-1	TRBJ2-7	CASSSLDRTYEQYF	TGCGCCAGCAGCTCCCTTGACAGGACCTACGAGCAGTACTTC
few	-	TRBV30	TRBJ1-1	CAWSVLVGFSTEAFF	TGTGCCTGGAGTGTACTCGTGGGTTTTAGCACTGAAGCTTTCTTT
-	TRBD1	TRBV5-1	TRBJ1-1	CASSSMGQNSEAFF	TGCGCCAGCAGCTCCATGGGACAGAATTCTGAAGCTTTCTTT
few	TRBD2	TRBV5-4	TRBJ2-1	CASYPGLADNEQFF	TGTGCCAGCTACCCGGGACTAGCTGACAATGAGCAGTTCTTC
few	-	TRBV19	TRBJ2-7	CASSIEGLGVYEQYF	TGTGCCAGTAGTATAGAGGGACTTGGAGTATACGAGCAGTACTTC
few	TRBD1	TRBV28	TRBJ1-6	CASTGQGGSPLHF	TGTGCCAGCACGGGACAGGGGGGTTCACCCCTCCACTTT
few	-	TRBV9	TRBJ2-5	CASSPPGSFKAQYF	TGTGCCAGCAGCCCCCCGGGCTCGTTTAAAGCCCAGTACTTC
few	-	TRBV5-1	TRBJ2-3	CASSLKGSTDTQYF	TGCGCCAGCAGCTTAAAGGGGAGCACAGATACGCAGTATTTT
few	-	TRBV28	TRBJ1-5	CASSLAGRERQPQHF	TGTGCCAGCAGTTTAGCGGGCAGGGAGAGGCAGCCCCAGCATTTT